What follows is one TCR beta chain and its context. The source of the sample is a study of blood T cell repertoires in COVID-19. Study information: PBMCs, B-cell-depleted T cells, or T cells provided the cDNA or gDNA that made up the material.

Per the original methods: Nucleated cell counts were estimated from reference gene primer amplification. Method: immunoSEQ multiplex PCR; TCRdb's copy keeps in-frame clones and lacks some. Clonal size and the V and J genes are those of that table, whereas D and trimming came from the DNA. The sample lists about 200,000 clones; approximately 80% were seen once. Germline V gene sequence: CDR1 LNHDA, CDR2 SQIVND (reference sequence). Trimming shortened V by 3 bases and J by 2 bases, and 7 bases separated the two germline ends. There are 14 residues in the CDR3. The chain recombines TRBV19 with TRBJ1-4; D is uncertain. The sequenced sample was peripheral blood. The receptor was derived from a man aged 40-49 years with acute or convalescent COVID-19. CDR3 coding DNA: TGTGCCAGTAGTATCCAGGCGACTAATGAAAAACTGTTTTTT. Translating gives CASSIQATNEKLFF.